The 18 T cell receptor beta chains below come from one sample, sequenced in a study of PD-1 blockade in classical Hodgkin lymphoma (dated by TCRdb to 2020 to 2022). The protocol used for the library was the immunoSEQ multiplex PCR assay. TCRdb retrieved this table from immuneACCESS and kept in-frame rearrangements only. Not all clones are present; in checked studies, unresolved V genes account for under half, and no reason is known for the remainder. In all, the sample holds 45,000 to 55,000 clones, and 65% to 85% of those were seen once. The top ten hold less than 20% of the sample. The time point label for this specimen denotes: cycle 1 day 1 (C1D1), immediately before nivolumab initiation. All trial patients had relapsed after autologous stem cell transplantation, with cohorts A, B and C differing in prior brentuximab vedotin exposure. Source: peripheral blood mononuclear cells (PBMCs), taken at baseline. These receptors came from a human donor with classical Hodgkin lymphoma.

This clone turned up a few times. CDR3 amino acids: CASSTSGGWGNTIYF. CDR3 sequence (DNA): TGTGCCAGCAGTACATCAGGGGGCTGGGGAAACACCATATATTTT. The V call is TRBV28, the J call TRBJ1-3, with 8 bases that match TRBD1. The CDR3 is made up of 15 amino acids. The V gene end was trimmed by 5 bases and the J gene end by 4 bases; junction bases not matched to a gene: 7. The germline gives CDR1 MDHEN, CDR2 SYDVKM.

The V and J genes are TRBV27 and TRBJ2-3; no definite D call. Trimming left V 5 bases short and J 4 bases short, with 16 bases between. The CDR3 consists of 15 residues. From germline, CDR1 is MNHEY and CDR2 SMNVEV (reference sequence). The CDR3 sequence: CASSPYQTGADTQYF. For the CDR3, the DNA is TGTGCCAGCAGTCCCTACCAGACGGGCGCAGATACGCAGTATTTT.

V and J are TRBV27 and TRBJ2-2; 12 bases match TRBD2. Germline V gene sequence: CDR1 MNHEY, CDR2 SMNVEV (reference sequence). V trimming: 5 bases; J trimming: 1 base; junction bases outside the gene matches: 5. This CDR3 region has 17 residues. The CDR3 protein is CASSPILAGGNTGELFF. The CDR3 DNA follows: TGTGCCAGCAGTCCGATACTAGCGGGAGGGAACACCGGGGAGCTGTTTTTT.

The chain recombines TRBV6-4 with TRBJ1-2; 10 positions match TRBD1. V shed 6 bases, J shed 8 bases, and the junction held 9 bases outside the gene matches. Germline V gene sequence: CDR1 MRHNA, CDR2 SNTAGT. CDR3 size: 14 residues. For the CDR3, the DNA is TGTGCCAGCAGCAGACAGGGGGCAATCGGCGGCTACACCTTC. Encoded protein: CASSRQGAIGGYTF.

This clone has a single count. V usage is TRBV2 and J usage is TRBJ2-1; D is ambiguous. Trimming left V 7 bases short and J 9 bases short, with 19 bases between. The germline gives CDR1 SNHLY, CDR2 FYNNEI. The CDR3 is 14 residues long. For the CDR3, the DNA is TGTGCCAGCATCTTCAACTCGGCCATCCGTGAGCAGTTCTTC. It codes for CASIFNSAIREQFF. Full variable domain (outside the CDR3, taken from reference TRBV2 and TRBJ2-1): EPEVTQTPSHQVTQMGQEVILRCVPISNHLYFYWYRQILGQKVEFLVSFYNNEISEKSEIFDDQFSVERPDGSNFTLKIRSTKLEDSAMYFCASIFNSAIREQFFGPGTRLTVL.

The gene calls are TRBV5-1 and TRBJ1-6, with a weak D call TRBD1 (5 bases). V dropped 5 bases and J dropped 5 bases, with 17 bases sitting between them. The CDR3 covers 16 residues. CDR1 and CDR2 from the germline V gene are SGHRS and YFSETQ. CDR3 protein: CASRAGTPFNNSPLHF. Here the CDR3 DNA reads TGCGCCAGCAGGGCCGGGACTCCATTCAATAATTCACCCCTCCACTTT.

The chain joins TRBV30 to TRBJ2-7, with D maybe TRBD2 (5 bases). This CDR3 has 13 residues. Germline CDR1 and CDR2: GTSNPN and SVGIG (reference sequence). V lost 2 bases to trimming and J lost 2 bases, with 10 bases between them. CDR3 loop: CAWSLRVTYEQYF. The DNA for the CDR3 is TGTGCCTGGAGTTTGAGGGTCACCTACGAGCAGTACTTC.

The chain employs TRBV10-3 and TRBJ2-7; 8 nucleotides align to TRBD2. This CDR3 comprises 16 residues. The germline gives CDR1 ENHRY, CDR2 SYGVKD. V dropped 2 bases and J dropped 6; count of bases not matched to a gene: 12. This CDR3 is CAISEDRAGGRSEQYF. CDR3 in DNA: TGTGCCATCAGTGAGGACCGGGCGGGAGGTCGGTCCGAGCAGTACTTC.

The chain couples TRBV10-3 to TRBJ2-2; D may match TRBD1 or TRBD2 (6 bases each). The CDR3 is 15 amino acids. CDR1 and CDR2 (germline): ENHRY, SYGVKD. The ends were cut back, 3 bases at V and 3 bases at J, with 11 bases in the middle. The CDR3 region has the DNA TGTGCCATCAGTGAAGGGGGGCTGTACACCGGGGAGCTGTTTTTT. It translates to CAISEGGLYTGELFF.

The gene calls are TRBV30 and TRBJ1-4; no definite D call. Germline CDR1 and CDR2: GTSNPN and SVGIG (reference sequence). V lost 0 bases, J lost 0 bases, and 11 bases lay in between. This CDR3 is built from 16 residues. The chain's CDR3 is CAWSVISRATNEKLFF. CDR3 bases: TGTGCCTGGAGTGTAATATCGAGGGCAACTAATGAAAAACTGTTTTTT.

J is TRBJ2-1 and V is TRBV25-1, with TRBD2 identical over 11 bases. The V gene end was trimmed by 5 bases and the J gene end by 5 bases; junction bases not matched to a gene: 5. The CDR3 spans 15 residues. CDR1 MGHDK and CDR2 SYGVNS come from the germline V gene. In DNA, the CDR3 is TGTGCCAGCAGTCCAACTAGCGGGAGAAACAATGAGCAGTTCTTC. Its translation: CASSPTSGRNNEQFF.

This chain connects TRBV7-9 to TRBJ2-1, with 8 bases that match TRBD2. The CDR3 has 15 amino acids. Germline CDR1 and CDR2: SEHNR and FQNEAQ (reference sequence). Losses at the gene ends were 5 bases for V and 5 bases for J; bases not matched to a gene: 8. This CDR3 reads CASSPRAAGDNEQFF. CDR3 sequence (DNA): TGTGCCAGCAGCCCCCGGGCAGCGGGAGACAATGAGCAGTTCTTC.

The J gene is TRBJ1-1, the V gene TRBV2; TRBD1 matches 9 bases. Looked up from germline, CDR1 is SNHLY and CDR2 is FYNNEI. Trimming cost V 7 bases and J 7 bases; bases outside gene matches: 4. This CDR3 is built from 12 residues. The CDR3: CASTRQGDEAFF. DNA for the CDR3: TGTGCCAGCACCCGACAGGGGGATGAAGCTTTCTTT.

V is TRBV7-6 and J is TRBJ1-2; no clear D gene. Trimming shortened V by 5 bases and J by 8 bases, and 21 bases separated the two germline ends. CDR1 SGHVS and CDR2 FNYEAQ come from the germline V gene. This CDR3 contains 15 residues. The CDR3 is CASSPVGHASGGYTF. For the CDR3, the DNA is TGTGCCAGCAGCCCTGTAGGGCATGCTTCTGGAGGCTACACCTTC.

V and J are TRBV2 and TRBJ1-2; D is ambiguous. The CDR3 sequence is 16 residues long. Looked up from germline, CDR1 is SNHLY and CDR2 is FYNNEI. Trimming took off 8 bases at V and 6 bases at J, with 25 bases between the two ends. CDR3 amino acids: CASPHLVDGLLDGYTF. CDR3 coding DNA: TGTGCCAGCCCACACTTAGTCGACGGACTTCTGGATGGCTACACCTTC.

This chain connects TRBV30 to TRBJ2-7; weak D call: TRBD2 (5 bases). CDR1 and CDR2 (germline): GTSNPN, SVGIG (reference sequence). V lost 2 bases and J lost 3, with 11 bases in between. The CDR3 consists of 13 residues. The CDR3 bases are TGTGCCTGGAGTAATTGGGCGGGCTACGAGCAGTACTTC. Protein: CAWSNWAGYEQYF.

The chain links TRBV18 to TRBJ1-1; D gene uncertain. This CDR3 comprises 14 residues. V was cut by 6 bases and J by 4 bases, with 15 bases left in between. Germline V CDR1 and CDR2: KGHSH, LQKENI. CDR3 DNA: TGTGCCAGCTCCCGGGGAAGCACTCGCACTGAAGCTTTCTTT. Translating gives CASSRGSTRTEAFF. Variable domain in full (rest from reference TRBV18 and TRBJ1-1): NAGVMQNPRHLVRRRGQEARLRCSPMKGHSHVYWYRQLPEEGLKFMVYLQKENIIDESGMPKERFSAEFPKEGPSILRIQQVVRGDSAAYFCASSRGSTRTEAFFGQGTRLTVV.

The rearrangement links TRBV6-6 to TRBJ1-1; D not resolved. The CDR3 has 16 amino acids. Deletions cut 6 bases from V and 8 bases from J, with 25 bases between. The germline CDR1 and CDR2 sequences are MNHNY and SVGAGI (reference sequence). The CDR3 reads CASRPHGKAATGEAFF. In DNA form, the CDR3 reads TGTGCCAGCAGACCCCACGGGAAGGCGGCGACGGGGGAAGCTTTCTTT.